The clone carrying this T cell receptor (beta chain) was recorded at least ten times. This sample is drawn from a study of T cells in Graves' hyperthyroidism and ophthalmopathy. V lost 3 bases and J 2 bases, leaving 14 bases between the germline ends. CDR1 and CDR2 (germline): DFQATT, SNEGSKA (reference sequence). The CDR3 is made up of 16 amino acids. RNA transcripts were the template for amplifying TCR beta CDR3 regions. Carried out on the TCR CDR3, a first-round RT-PCR used the HTBI primer set. Via MiXCR, TCRdb re-called the multiplex PCR reads, giving one row per CDR3 protein. The sample consists of 350,000 or so distinct CDR3 sequences, about 18% of them appearing once.

This receptor was taken from a woman aged 25-40 years with Graves' hyperthyroidism that later progressed to Graves' ophthalmopathy. The gene calls are TRBV20-1 and TRBJ2-6; TRBD2 might be the D (5 bases). Sequencing was carried out using blood. CDR3 in amino acids: CSARTNHHAGANVLTF. DNA for the CDR3: TGCAGTGCTAGGACTAATCATCATGCTGGGGCCAACGTCCTGACTTTC.